The 11 T cell receptor beta chains in this list originate from one sample, sequenced in a study of T cells in Graves' hyperthyroidism and ophthalmopathy. Amplified regions were TCR beta CDR3 sequences from RNA transcripts. Primed by the HTBI set, a first-round RT-PCR was run on the TCR CDR3. TCRdb re-derived calls from the multiplex PCR reads in MiXCR, one entry per CDR3 protein. The sample lists roughly 100,000 distinct CDR3 sequences, about half occurring once. Sequencing was performed on blood. These receptor sequences come from a man in his forties with Graves' hyperthyroidism.

This clonotype was counted many times. In DNA form, the CDR3 reads TGTGCCAGCAGCTTGGGGACAGGGGGAGAGACCCAGTACTTC. This codes for CASSLGTGGETQYF. The rearrangement uses TRBV5-5 and TRBJ2-5; TRBD1 agrees at 10 bases. This CDR3 comprises 14 residues. V was clipped by 0 bases and J by 4 bases; unmatched bases: 0. Germline assignment: CDR1 SGHKS and CDR2 YYEKEE (reference sequence).

This clonotype was counted ten times or more. This chain connects TRBV2 to TRBJ1-5; the D is unclear. This CDR3 contains 15 residues. V shed 5 bases and J shed 6 bases, with 17 bases lying between them. Germline-derived CDR1 and CDR2 are SNHLY and FYNNEI. In DNA form, the CDR3 reads TGTGCCAGCAGTCCTAGACCCCCAATAGGTCAGCCCCAGCATTTT. Translating it yields CASSPRPPIGQPQHF.

About this clonotype: An end of the junction differs from the germline gene, which may be a read error. The V and J genes are TRBV19 and TRBJ1-5; D remains ambiguous. This CDR3 is built from 15 residues. Germline V CDR1 and CDR2: LNHDA, SQIVND (reference sequence). The CDR3: CASSILGMKEQPQHF. The CDR3 DNA reads TGTGCCAGTAGTATACTCGGGATGAAGGAACAGCCCCAGCACTTT.

This clonotype was observed many times. This sequence joins TRBV12-3 or TRBV12-4 and TRBJ2-1; D unresolved. The CDR3 sequence is 11 residues long. Trimming cost V 6 bases and J 9 bases, with 9 bases left between them. The CDR3 nucleotides are TGTGCCAGCAGCCTTTTCCGTGAGCAGTTCTTC. It yields the protein CASSLFREQFF.

The chain's CDR3 is CASSESGLFRAYEHF. CDR3 DNA sequence: TGTGCCAGCAGTGAAAGTGGGCTTTTTAGGGCCTACGAGCATTTT. The J gene is TRBJ1-5, the V gene TRBV2, with D hard to call. Germline loops: CDR1 SNHLY, CDR2 FYNNEI. The CDR3 length is 15 residues. V lost 2 bases and J 14 bases, leaving 22 bases between the germline ends.

This clonotype was seen just once. The chain couples TRBV2 to TRBJ2-5; D uncertain. This CDR3 region has 14 residues. The germline V gene encodes CDR1 SNHLY and CDR2 FYNNEI. Trimming pared 8 bases from V and 2 bases from J, leaving 15 bases between. The CDR3 coding sequence is TGTGCCAGCTGTGCTGTACGGGTTCAAGAGACCCAGTACTTC. As protein: CASCAVRVQETQYF.

This clonotype came up many times. The DNA for the CDR3 is TGTGCCAGCAGCCCGCTGAGTAGAGCTGCGTACGAGCAGTACTTC. It yields the protein CASSPLSRAAYEQYF. V gene TRBV7-9 combines with J gene TRBJ2-7; no reliable D call. V was cut by 5 bases and J by 4 bases, with 18 bases left in between. This CDR3 region has 15 residues. CDR1 SEHNR and CDR2 FQNEAQ come from the germline V gene (reference sequence).

Ten or more counts support this clonotype. The chain joins TRBV29-1 to TRBJ2-2, with D perhaps matching TRBD1 (5 bases). Germline-derived CDR1 and CDR2 are SQVTM and ANQGSEA. CDR3 length: 14 residues. The V and J ends lost 6 bases and 0 bases respectively, with 11 bases between them. CDR3: CSVRRDANTGELFF. CDR3 nucleotide sequence: TGCAGCGTCCGCAGGGATGCGAACACCGGGGAGCTGTTTTTT.

This clonotype was detected many times. The J gene is TRBJ2-3, the V gene TRBV12-3 or TRBV12-4, with D maybe TRBD2 (5 bases). Trimming pared 7 bases from V and 0 bases from J, leaving 14 bases between. This CDR3 spans 15 amino acids. CDR3 bases: TGTGCCAGCACTATAGGGAGAACTAGCACAGATACGCAGTATTTT. The encoded protein is CASTIGRTSTDTQYF.

The chain couples TRBV2 to TRBJ1-6, with D perhaps TRBD1 (5 bases). Per the germline V gene, CDR1 is SNHLY and CDR2 is FYNNEI. With 6 bases removed from V and 9 bases from J, the gap between germline ends came to 15 bases. The CDR3 sequence is 14 residues long. CDR3 coding DNA: TGTGCCAGCAGCCAAGGGGTGGGCCCTTCACCCCTCCACTTT. Protein sequence: CASSQGVGPSPLHF.

Many counts were recorded for this clonotype. The chain employs TRBV20-1 and TRBJ2-1; the match to TRBD1 covers 9 bases. CDR3 length: 14 residues. CDR1 and CDR2 from the germline V gene are DFQATT and SNEGSKA (reference sequence). Unmatched junction bases numbered 6, after V lost 3 bases and J lost 6 bases. Written as DNA, the CDR3 is TGCAGTGCTAGTGGGACAGGGCGTTCCAATGAGCAGTTCTTC. Protein: CSASGTGRSNEQFF.